The T cell receptor beta chain under discussion was sequenced for a study of early stage breast cancer tumors. Of note for this clone: Its antigen is undetermined.

The CDR3 is 15 amino acids. After removal of 8 bases from V and 6 bases from J, the junction contained 12 bases not matched to a gene. The germline gives CDR1 MNHEY, CDR2 SVGAGI. Study conclusions and caveats: Tumor and normal breast were distinguished via blood comparison in about 90% of the 16 patients.

Repertoires were generated with immunoSEQ multiplex PCR, while TCRdb's copy carries only in-frame clones and drops some. The sample holds tens of thousands of clones, more than 70% seen once. The chain couples TRBV6-5 to TRBJ2-2; 7 bases agree with TRBD2. Material: blood. The TCR sequence derives from a person in their 40s with breast cancer. As DNA, the CDR3 is TGTGCCAGCGGGGAGGGCTACTTGGATCCCGGGGAGCTGTTTTTT. This translates into CASGEGYLDPGELFF.